A selection of T cell receptor beta chains follows, all from one sample in a study of OX40 agonist ivuxolimab in advanced cancers. The data were produced by immunoSEQ multiplex PCR, yet TCRdb's version contains in-frame clones alone and is incomplete. The sample yields some 58,000 clones, roughly nine tenths seen once. The sample here was CD4+ or CD8+ T cells sorted from blood, taken in a trial of the OX40 agonist ivuxolimab. These receptors were collected from an adult with an advanced solid tumor such as melanoma, head and neck, liver or kidney cancer. The CDR3 runs from the conserved cysteine through the conserved F or W. A D gene is named only where the DNA matches it firmly. Expanded clones are given a class, and other clones once, few, many or no size at all.

CDR3 length	clone size	V gene	D gene	J gene	CDR3 DNA	CDR3 protein
13	-	TRBV30	-	TRBJ1-2	TGTGCCTGGAGTACCACAGCTAACTATGGCTACACCTTC	CAWSTTANYGYTF
13	-	TRBV9	-	TRBJ2-2	TGTGCCAGCAGCGTAGAGGTCACCGGGGAGCTGTTTTTT	CASSVEVTGELFF
15	-	TRBV6-5	-	TRBJ1-5	TGTGCCAGCACTCGGGGGGGGCACAGCAATCAGCCCCAGCATTTT	CASTRGGHSNQPQHF
15	-	TRBV6-5	-	TRBJ1-5	TGTGCCAGCAGTTACGGAAAAGGAGAGAATCAGCCCCAGCATTTT	CASSYGKGENQPQHF
16	-	TRBV5-5	TRBD2	TRBJ2-1	TGTGCCAGCAGCTTGGTAACTAGCGGACCTTACAATGAGCAGTTCTTC	CASSLVTSGPYNEQFF
14	-	TRBV7-6	-	TRBJ2-3	TGTGCCAGCAGCTTAGGATGGGAGGCAGATACGCAGTATTTT	CASSLGWEADTQYF
14	-	TRBV7-7	-	TRBJ2-3	TGTGCTAGCAGCCCCGGTCCCGGCACAGATACGCAGTATTTT	CASSPGPGTDTQYF
16	-	TRBV7-3	TRBD2	TRBJ2-6	TGTGCCAGCAGCCCGTCGGGGGGCTCTGGGGCCAACGTCCTGACTTTC	CASSPSGGSGANVLTF
13	-	TRBV5-1	-	TRBJ1-5	TGCGCCAGCAGTCTGGACAGCAATCAGCCCCAGCATTTT	CASSLDSNQPQHF
13	-	TRBV30	TRBD1	TRBJ1-5	TGTGCCTGGAGTAGGGACAGTAATCAGCCCCAGCATTTT	CAWSRDSNQPQHF
13	-	TRBV30	-	TRBJ1-1	TGTGCCTGGAGTGCCGCCAGGAACACTGAAGCTTTCTTT	CAWSAARNTEAFF
14	-	TRBV5-6	-	TRBJ1-1	TGTGCCAGCAGCTTGCTCCAAAGGAACACTGAAGCTTTCTTT	CASSLLQRNTEAFF
15	-	TRBV18	-	TRBJ2-3	TGTGCCAGCTCGGTTGGATACAGCGGCACAGATACGCAGTATTTT	CASSVGYSGTDTQYF
17	-	TRBV19	TRBD1	TRBJ2-6	TGTGCCAGTAGAACGGGACAGGCAAACTCTGGGGCCAACGTCCTGACTTTC	CASRTGQANSGANVLTF
13	-	TRBV28	-	TRBJ2-7	TGTGCCAGCAGTTTAAGTCCCAGCTACGAGCAGTACTTC	CASSLSPSYEQYF
14	-	TRBV30	-	TRBJ2-5	TGTGCCTGGAGTGTATTGCAGTCCCAAGAGACCCAGTACTTC	CAWSVLQSQETQYF
14	-	TRBV6-5	TRBD1	TRBJ1-2	TGTGCCAGCTTTGGTACAGGGGGCAACTATGGCTACACCTTC	CASFGTGGNYGYTF
15	-	TRBV6-5	TRBD2	TRBJ2-7	TGTGCCAGCAGACCGACTAGCAAGAGCTCCTACGAGCAGTACTTC	CASRPTSKSSYEQYF
16	-	TRBV11-1	TRBD1	TRBJ2-1	TGTGCCAGCAGCCAGGGGGAGCTGCGTCCCTACAATGAGCAGTTCTTC	CASSQGELRPYNEQFF
12	-	TRBV9	-	TRBJ1-6	TGTGCCAGCAGCGTAGCGGGTTCACCCCTCCACTTT	CASSVAGSPLHF
14	-	TRBV5-1	-	TRBJ2-3	TGCGCCAGCAGCTTGGGATTGATGTACGATACGCAGTATTTT	CASSLGLMYDTQYF
12	-	TRBV4-1	-	TRBJ1-3	TGCGCCAGCAGCCAAATGGGAAACACCATATATTTT	CASSQMGNTIYF
14	-	TRBV19	-	TRBJ2-1	TGTGCCAGTAGTATAGGTATCGCTACCAATGAGCAGTTCTTC	CASSIGIATNEQFF
14	few	TRBV28	-	TRBJ2-7	TGTGCCAGCACCATTGGCGGGTACCCCTACGAGCAGTACTTC	CASTIGGYPYEQYF
14	-	TRBV5-6	TRBD1	TRBJ1-5	TGTGCCAGCAGCTGGGGGACAGGGGAGCAGCCCCAGCATTTT	CASSWGTGEQPQHF
14	-	TRBV5-4	-	TRBJ2-1	TGTGCCAGCAGCTTGGCGGGTACCTACAATGAGCAGTTCTTC	CASSLAGTYNEQFF
18	-	TRBV4-2	-	TRBJ2-7	TGTGCCAGCAGCCAAGATCAGGGGTCAGGGGCCTCTACCTACGAGCAGTACTTC	CASSQDQGSGASTYEQYF
16	-	TRBV14	TRBD2	TRBJ2-3	TGTGCCAGCAGCCCCTCTAGCGGCCCTAGCACAGATACGCAGTATTTT	CASSPSSGPSTDTQYF
14	once	TRBV27	-	TRBJ2-1	TGTGCCAGCACTTCGACACGTCCGGGACACGAGCAGTTCTTC	CASTSTRPGHEQFF
15	-	TRBV19	-	TRBJ1-4	TGTGCCACTAAGGGGTCAGGGGCAACTAATGAAAAACTGTTTTTT	CATKGSGATNEKLFF
13	-	TRBV27	-	TRBJ1-1	TGTGCCAGCAGTTTGGACGTGAACACTGAAGCTTTCTTT	CASSLDVNTEAFF
15	once	TRBV19	-	TRBJ1-5	TGTGCCAGTAGTATTTCAGGGGACTTAAATCAGCCCCAGCATTTT	CASSISGDLNQPQHF
12	-	TRBV6-1	-	TRBJ1-5	TGTGCCAGCAGTGACCCTTATCAGCCCCAGCATTTT	CASSDPYQPQHF
13	-	TRBV7-9	-	TRBJ1-1	TGTGCCAGCAGCCCCTCGGTGCGACCCCAAGCTTTCTTT	CASSPSVRPQAFF
16	-	TRBV4-3	-	TRBJ1-5	TGCGCCAGCAGCCAAGATGGAGGCCAGGGTGGCCAGCCCCAGCATTTT	CASSQDGGQGGQPQHF
14	-	TRBV6-6	-	TRBJ2-2	TGTGCCAGCGCGGTGGGTGGATCCACCGGGGAGCTGTTTTTT	CASAVGGSTGELFF
13	-	TRBV9	TRBD2	TRBJ2-5	TGTGCCAGCAGCGATAGCGGGGAAGAGACCCAGTACTTC	CASSDSGEETQYF
16	-	TRBV7-9	TRBD1	TRBJ1-2	TGTGCCAGCAGCTTACTCTCGACAGGGGCTAACTATGGCTACACCTTC	CASSLLSTGANYGYTF
14	-	TRBV6-4	-	TRBJ2-2	TGTGCCAGCAGGGCGGGTGCGAACACCGGGGAGCTGTTTTTT	CASRAGANTGELFF
17	-	TRBV13	TRBD1	TRBJ2-7	TGTGCCAGCAGCCCTAGGAGGACTCGACAGGGTAGGGACGAGCAGTACTTC	CASSPRRTRQGRDEQYF
15	-	TRBV15	-	TRBJ2-3	TGTGCCACCAGCAGAGATGTAGGCGAAACAGATACGCAGTATTTT	CATSRDVGETDTQYF
13	-	TRBV11-1	-	TRBJ2-7	TGTGCCAGCAGTCAGACTAGGACGTGGGAGCAGTACTTC	CASSQTRTWEQYF
17	-	TRBV18	TRBD1	TRBJ1-6	TGTGCCAGCTCACCAATGCAGCCGGGACAGGGAAATTCACCCCTCCACTTT	CASSPMQPGQGNSPLHF
21	-	TRBV9	-	TRBJ2-6	TGTGCCAGCAGCGTAGGACCAGGGGCAGCGGCCTCCTTCTCTGGGGCCAACGTCCTGACTTTC	CASSVGPGAAASFSGANVLTF
16	-	TRBV6-1	-	TRBJ2-3	TGTGCCAGCAGTGAACTTAGCGGAGTATACACAGATACGCAGTATTTT	CASSELSGVYTDTQYF
14	-	TRBV7-2	-	TRBJ2-5	TGTGCCAGCAGCTCACCTCCTAGCCGAGAGACCCAGTACTTC	CASSSPPSRETQYF